These 18 T cell receptor beta chains came from one sample sequenced in a study of blood T cells in healthy people across ages. A second PCR of 7 to 11 cycles used a sample-barcoded 5' primer and a J-beta primer mix. Via MiXCR, TCRdb re-called the 5' RACE reads, giving one row per CDR3 protein. Of about 780,000 distinct CDR3 sequences listed, 62% are singletons. Input material: blood. Receptors were obtained from a man aged 25-45 years in good health.

This chain links TRBV12-3 or TRBV12-4 with TRBJ1-5; 7 bases agree with TRBD1. The length of the CDR3 is 16 residues. The V and J ends lost 3 bases and 0 bases, in that order; junction bases with no gene match: 5. The CDR3: CASSFHGTVSNQPQHF. CDR3 coding DNA: TGTGCCAGCAGTTTTCACGGGACAGTTAGCAATCAGCCCCAGCATTTT.

This clonotype was detected only a few times. J is TRBJ2-7 and V is TRBV27; 8 positions agree with TRBD1. CDR3 length: 14 residues. J lost 3 bases, V lost 6 bases, and 7 bases had no gene match. Germline V lookup: CDR1 MNHEY, CDR2 SMNVEV (reference sequence). CDR3 DNA: TGTGCCAGCAGCCATGGACAGGGTTACTACGAGCAGTACTTC. This codes for CASSHGQGYYEQYF.

V usage is TRBV20-1 and J usage is TRBJ2-6, with TRBD1 matching over 7 bases. With 3 bases clipped from V and 0 bases from J, the junction kept 8 bases outside the gene matches. The CDR3 has 17 amino acids. Germline CDR1 reads DFQATT; CDR2 reads SNEGSKA (reference sequence). CDR3 loop: CSARTGKEVSGANVLTF. The CDR3 DNA reads as TGCAGTGCTAGGACAGGGAAGGAGGTCTCTGGGGCCAACGTCCTGACTTTC.

The chain combines TRBV4-2 with TRBJ2-3, with D possibly TRBD1 on 6 matching bases. V was pared by 5 bases and J by 7 bases, with 16 bases between. Per germline, CDR1 LGHNA and CDR2 YNFKEQ. CDR3 length equals 14 residues. CDR3 sequence reads: CASSEGQTWNTQYF. The CDR3 bases are TGTGCCAGCAGCGAAGGACAGACTTGGAATACGCAGTATTTT.

V is TRBV7-2 and J is TRBJ2-2, with D possibly being TRBD1 (6 bases). Germline V gene sequence: CDR1 SGHTA, CDR2 FQGNSA. Trimming stripped 8 bases from V and 4 bases from J, with 14 bases between. CDR3 length: 14 residues. The CDR3 coding sequence is TGTGCCAGCGGCGGACAGTCGGGCACCGGGGAGCTGTTTTTT. Its protein product is CASGGQSGTGELFF.

This clonotype was counted once. The chain is built from TRBV28 and TRBJ2-1, with D tentatively TRBD1 (5 bases). CDR3 size: 16 residues. Per germline, CDR1 MDHEN and CDR2 SYDVKM. Deletions cut 3 bases from V and 2 bases from J, with 14 bases between. The CDR3 sequence: CASSFPDRVAYNEQFF. The CDR3 bases are TGTGCCAGCAGTTTCCCCGACAGAGTGGCCTACAATGAGCAGTTCTTC.

A single count supports this clonotype. The chain joins TRBV29-1 to TRBJ1-4; a weak D match, TRBD1 (6 bases). Germline values: CDR1 SQVTM, CDR2 ANQGSEA. V shed 6 bases and J shed 7 bases, with 15 bases lying between them. This CDR3 region has 13 residues. The CDR3 DNA reads as TGCAGCGTCGGAGGGGGGCCTCTTGAAAAACTGTTTTTT. This codes for CSVGGGPLEKLFF.

The V gene is TRBV20-1, the J gene TRBJ2-1; 12 nucleotides match TRBD2. With 0 bases clipped from V and 1 base from J, the junction kept 4 bases outside the gene matches. Germline V gene data show CDR1 as DFQATT and CDR2 as SNEGSKA (reference sequence). This CDR3 region has 17 residues. The CDR3 spells CSARELAGGPSYNEQFF. CDR3 nucleotides: TGCAGTGCTAGAGAACTAGCGGGGGGACCATCCTACAATGAGCAGTTCTTC.

The count of this clonotype is one. The chain combines TRBV4-3 with TRBJ2-2; 8 bases map to TRBD1. This CDR3 has 16 amino acids. CDR1 and CDR2 (germline): LGHNA, YSLEER. Losses at the gene ends were 0 bases for V and 1 base for J; bases not matched to a gene: 1. CDR3 region: CASSQEGQENTGELFF. CDR3 DNA sequence: TGCGCCAGCAGCCAAGAGGGACAGGAGAACACCGGGGAGCTGTTTTTT.

The chain combines TRBV20-1 with TRBJ2-1, with D perhaps TRBD1 or TRBD2 (5 bases each). The CDR3 is made up of 16 amino acids. The germline V and J ends were trimmed by 6 bases and 0 bases, with 18 bases remaining between them. Germline-derived CDR1 and CDR2 are DFQATT and SNEGSKA (reference sequence). The CDR3 loop is CSARWGTFSSYNEQFF. CDR3 sequence (DNA): TGCAGTGCAAGGTGGGGGACGTTTAGCTCCTACAATGAGCAGTTCTTC.

In its sample, this clonotype was seen a few times. The chain combines TRBV7-3 with TRBJ2-7, with 7 nucleotides matching TRBD2. In germline, CDR1 is SGHTA, CDR2 FQGTGA. The CDR3 has 14 amino acids. The V and J ends lost 5 bases and 3 bases, in that order; junction bases with no gene match: 7. The DNA of the CDR3 is TGTGCCAGCAGCGTCGGGGCGGGAGACTACGAGCAGTACTTC. As protein: CASSVGAGDYEQYF. The full variable domain, in which reference TRBV7-3 and TRBJ2-7 provide the parts outside the CDR3, is GAGVSQTPSNKVTEKGKYVELRCDPISGHTALYWYRQSLGQGPEFLIYFQGTGAADDSGLPNDRFFAVRPEGSVSTLKIQRTERGDSAVYLCASSVGAGDYEQYFGPGTRLTVT.

This sequence joins TRBV9 and TRBJ2-2; no clear D. V gave up 4 bases and J gave up 4 bases, with 14 bases separating them. CDR1 and CDR2 (germline): SGDLS, YYNGEE. The length of the CDR3 is 15 residues. The CDR3 protein is CASSPRPLGTGELFF. Here the CDR3 DNA reads TGTGCCAGCAGCCCTAGACCCCTCGGCACCGGGGAGCTGTTTTTT.

This rearrangement joins TRBV29-1 to TRBJ1-5; 7 bases match TRBD1. Looked up from germline, CDR1 is SQVTM and CDR2 is ANQGSEA. J was trimmed by 5 bases and V by 6 bases; bases with no gene match: 10. The CDR3 is 14 amino acids. CDR3 nucleotides: TGCAGCGTAACGACAGGGAGTATCGATCAGCCCCAGCATTTT. Its protein is CSVTTGSIDQPQHF.

This chain joins TRBV7-3 and TRBJ2-3; unclear D gene. CDR3 length: 16 residues. The V gene lost 3 bases and the J gene lost 0 bases, with 13 bases spanning the gap. Germline V gene sequence: CDR1 SGHTA, CDR2 FQGTGA. In nucleotides, the CDR3 is TGTGCCAGCAGCTTTACCCCAACCGTTAGCACAGATACGCAGTATTTT. Amino acids: CASSFTPTVSTDTQYF.

DNA of the CDR3: TGTGCCAGCAGCTTAGAATTTCATGGACAGGGTGTAAGGAATGAGCAGTTCTTC. Protein product: CASSLEFHGQGVRNEQFF. J is TRBJ2-1 and V is TRBV7-2, with 8 bases matching TRBD1. V dropped 1 base and J dropped 7; count of bases not matched to a gene: 15. Germline V gene lookup returns CDR1 SGHTA and CDR2 FQGNSA. The CDR3 runs 18 residues.

The rearrangement links TRBV9 to TRBJ2-1, with TRBD2 as a possible D gene (7 bases). Germline values: CDR1 SGDLS, CDR2 YYNGEE. This CDR3 spans 15 amino acids. Trimming left V 4 bases short and J 9 bases short, with 20 bases between. DNA for the CDR3: TGTGCCAGCAGCTACAGCGGGACTGGGGGCAGTGAGCAGTTCTTC. It codes for CASSYSGTGGSEQFF. The full variable domain, its missing parts supplied by reference TRBV9 and TRBJ2-1, is DSGVTQTPKHLITATGQRVTLRCSPRSGDLSVYWYQQSLDQGLQFLIQYYNGEERAKGNILERFSAQQFPDLHSELNLSSLELGDSALYFCASSYSGTGGSEQFFGPGTRLTVL.

V is TRBV6-2 or TRBV6-3 and J is TRBJ2-4, with 8 bases matching TRBD2. The end of the DNA is better explained by TRBJ2-7, so the J call may be wrong. The CDR3 length is 15 residues. The germline V gene encodes CDR1 MNHEY and CDR2 SVGEGT. The CDR3 DNA follows: TGTGCCAGCACCGAACCGGGACTAGTGAACTACGAGCAGTACTTC. It codes for CASTEPGLVNYEQYF.

The rearrangement links TRBV7-2 to TRBJ2-7; D uncertain. Germline lookup yields CDR1 SGHTA and CDR2 FQGNSA. The CDR3 runs 15 residues. With 5 bases removed from V and 6 bases from J, the gap between germline ends came to 20 bases. CDR3 nucleotide sequence: TGTGCCAGCAGCCTCCTAAAGGCCTCCCCCGGCGAGCAGTACTTC. It codes for CASSLLKASPGEQYF.